The clone carrying this TCR beta chain was recorded a few times. The sample's treatment: around 19 received Ad26.COV2.S at low or high dose, single or two shots; about 5 received placebo; per-sample allocation not given. Samples analyzed were those drawn on day 63 after the first vaccine or placebo injection. The individual, an adult aged 18-55 years, was a donor in Boston. Libraries were prepared by immunoSEQ multiplex PCR; TCRdb keeps only in-frame clonotypes and omits some of them. The data show about 500,000 clones, approximately 90% seen once. The CDR3 extends over 13 amino acids. Germline V CDR1 and CDR2: SGHTA, FQGNSA. Between the trimmed V and J ends, which lost 3 bases and 4 bases, there was a span of 9 bases. This sample stems from a study of Ad26.COV2.S vaccination and SARS-CoV-2 variants. Study in general: A participant enrolled in the COV1001 Ad26.COV2.S trial arm provided the sample.

Source: peripheral blood, taken in a trial of Ad26.COV2.S vaccine versus placebo. This receptor was taken from a person aged 18 to 59 who received the Ad26.COV2.S COVID-19 vaccine or a placebo. The chain is built from TRBV7-2 and TRBJ1-1; no definite D call. CDR3 bases: TGTGCCAGCAGCTTTTACGACGGCACTGAAGCTTTCTTT. Amino acid sequence: CASSFYDGTEAFF.